Described below is a single T cell receptor beta chain sequence and its context. Its target is not known. This sample was taken from a study of glioma-infiltrating T cells. Study-level results: Tissue-blood divergence was below expectation in non-neoplastic patients, above in gliomas.

This CDR3 spans 15 amino acids. Germline CDR1 and CDR2: SGHRS and YFSETQ. The V and J ends lost 0 bases and 4 bases, in that order; junction bases with no gene match: 7. Amplification of TCR alpha and beta CDR3 regions from RNA used iRepertoire nested multiplex PCR. For one-step reverse transcription and amplification, 100-400 ng of tissue mRNA or PBMC total RNA was used. TCRdb itself ran the multiplex PCR reads through MiXCR, one entry per CDR3 protein. This sample has around 21,000 distinct CDR3 sequences, with around 24% found just once. The sample taken for sequencing was glioma tissue, nonneoplastic brain tissue, or PBMCs (not recorded which). This clonotype was sampled from a human donor with low-grade glioma or glioblastoma, undergoing nonglioma brain surgery, or in good health (not recorded which). The V call is TRBV5-1, the J call TRBJ2-7; 7 nucleotides match TRBD1. CDR3 in amino acids: CASSLEGDSSYEQYF. The CDR3 coding sequence is TGCGCCAGCAGCTTGGAGGGGGACAGCTCTTACGAGCAGTACTTC.